This record concerns one T cell receptor (beta chain) sequence. The antigen is not known. This could be a read error, since a much larger clone is one nucleotide away. This record comes from a study of identical twins. Notes on the study in general: The study found weaker excess twin sharing in beta out-of-frame sequences.

V lost 6 bases, J lost 1 base, and 12 bases lay in between. The CDR3 sequence is 14 residues long. Germline loops: CDR1 SNHLY, CDR2 FYNNEI. It was template switching that added a universal primer site, and there were unique molecular identifiers on the cDNA. TCRdb analysed the 5' RACE reads with MiXCR anew, one entry per CDR3 protein. The sample holds about 1.7 million distinct CDR3 sequences, around 33% seen once. The sample comprised cord blood. The V gene is TRBV2, the J gene TRBJ2-5; possible D gene TRBD1, 5 bases. The receptor was derived from a newborn girl in good health. The CDR3 reads CASRGRVRQETQYF. CDR3 coding DNA: TGTGCCAGCAGAGGCAGGGTACGCCAAGAGACCCAGTACTTC.